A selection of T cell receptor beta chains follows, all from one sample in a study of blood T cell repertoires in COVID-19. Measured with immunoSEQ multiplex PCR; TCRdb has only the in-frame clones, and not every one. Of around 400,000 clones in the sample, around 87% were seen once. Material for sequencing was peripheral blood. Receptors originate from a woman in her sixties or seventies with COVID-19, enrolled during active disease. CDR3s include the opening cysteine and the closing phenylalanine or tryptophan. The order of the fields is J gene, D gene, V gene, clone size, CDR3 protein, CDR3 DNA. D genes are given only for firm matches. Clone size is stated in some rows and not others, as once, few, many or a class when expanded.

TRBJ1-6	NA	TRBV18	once	CASSPGGSSLSPLHF	TGTGCCAGCTCACCAGGGGGGTCGTCTTTGTCACCCCTCCACTTT
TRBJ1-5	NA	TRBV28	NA	CASSLGGANNQPQHF	TGTGCCAGCAGTTTAGGGGGCGCGAACAATCAGCCCCAGCATTTT
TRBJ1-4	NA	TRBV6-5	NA	CASSYSGAPTNEKLFF	TGTGCCAGCAGTTACTCGGGGGCGCCAACTAATGAAAAACTGTTTTTT
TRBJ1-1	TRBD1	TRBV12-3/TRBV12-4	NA	CASRVRGPTEAFF	TGTGCCAGCAGGGTAAGGGGGCCCACTGAAGCTTTCTTT
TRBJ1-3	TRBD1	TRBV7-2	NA	CASSLAGTVYGNTIYF	TGTGCCAGCAGCTTAGCCGGGACAGTCTATGGAAACACCATATATTTT
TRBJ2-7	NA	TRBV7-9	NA	CASSLGGVYEQYF	TGTGCCAGCAGCTTAGGGGGCGTGTACGAGCAGTACTTC
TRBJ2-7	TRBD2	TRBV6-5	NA	CASSYVSGGESYEQYF	TGTGCCAGCAGTTACGTCAGCGGGGGGGAGTCCTACGAGCAGTACTTC
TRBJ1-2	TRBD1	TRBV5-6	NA	CASSPRQGRSGYTF	TGTGCCAGCAGCCCCCGACAGGGGAGATCGGGCTACACCTTC
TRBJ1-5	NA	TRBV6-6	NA	CASSQDSNQPQHF	TGTGCCAGCAGCCAGGACAGTAATCAGCCCCAGCATTTT
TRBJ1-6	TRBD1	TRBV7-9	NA	CASSLGWDRGLSPLHF	TGTGCCAGCAGCTTAGGCTGGGACAGGGGGCTCTCACCCCTCCACTTT
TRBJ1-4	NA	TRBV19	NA	CASTPGDRFNEKLFF	TGTGCCAGTACCCCAGGTGACAGGTTTAATGAAAAACTGTTTTTT
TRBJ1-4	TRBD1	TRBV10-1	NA	CASSPGTGENEKLFF	TGCGCCAGCAGTCCCGGGACAGGAGAGAATGAAAAACTGTTTTTT
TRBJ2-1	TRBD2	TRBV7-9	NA	CASSKGLAGYNEQFF	TGTGCCAGCAGCAAAGGACTAGCGGGTTACAATGAGCAGTTCTTC
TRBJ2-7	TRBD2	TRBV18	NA	CASSKPGLAGSYEQYF	TGTGCCAGCTCAAAGCCGGGACTAGCGGGCTCCTACGAGCAGTACTTC
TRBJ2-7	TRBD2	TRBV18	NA	CASSPPRRSGGQYEQYF	TGTGCCAGCTCACCACCGAGGAGGAGCGGGGGGCAGTACGAGCAGTACTTC
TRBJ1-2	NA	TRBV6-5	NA	CASSDNRVRGYTF	TGTGCCAGCAGCGACAACAGGGTTCGGGGCTACACCTTC
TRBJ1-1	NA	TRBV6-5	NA	CASSNLGRTEAFF	TGTGCCAGCAGTAACCTGGGCCGCACTGAAGCTTTCTTT
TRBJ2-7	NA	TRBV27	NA	CARLALSSSYEQYF	TGTGCCAGACTAGCACTCTCAAGCTCCTACGAGCAGTACTTC
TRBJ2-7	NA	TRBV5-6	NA	CASSLVPGAYEQYF	TGTGCCAGCAGCCTCGTCCCGGGGGCCTACGAGCAGTACTTC
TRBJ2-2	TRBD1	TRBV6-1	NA	CASSERDRVFAGELFF	TGTGCCAGCAGTGAAAGGGACAGGGTTTTCGCCGGGGAGCTGTTTTTT
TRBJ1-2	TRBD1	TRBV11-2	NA	CASSLDRGYGYTF	TGTGCCAGCAGCTTAGACAGGGGGTATGGCTACACCTTC
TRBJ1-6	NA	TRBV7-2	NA	CASSLSSNSPLHF	TGTGCCAGCAGCTTATCGTCCAATTCACCCCTCCACTTT
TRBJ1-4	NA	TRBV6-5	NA	CASSYSGGNEKLFF	TGTGCCAGCAGTTACAGTGGGGGGAATGAAAAACTGTTTTTT
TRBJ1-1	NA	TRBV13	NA	CASSPRRAGNTEAFF	TGTGCCAGCAGCCCCCGACGGGCGGGGAACACTGAAGCTTTCTTT
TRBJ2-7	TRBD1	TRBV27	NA	CASSPAGTDYEQYF	TGTGCCAGCAGTCCCGCCGGGACAGACTACGAGCAGTACTTC
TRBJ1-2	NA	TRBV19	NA	CASSIGEGLYGYTF	TGTGCCAGTAGTATAGGCGAGGGCCTCTATGGCTACACCTTC